The T cell receptor (beta chain) under discussion was sequenced for a study of regulatory T cells in long-lasting Graves disease. Study findings and constraints: Persistent disease was associated with favored TRBV28 usage and with favored use of TRBJ1-2 and TRBJ2-5. New patients shared fewer public clonotypes (roughly 1,000) than persistent patients did (approximately 3,000). Persistent Graves' patients possessed reduced TCR diversity relative to recently diagnosed ones.

Sequencing libraries for TCR beta were prepared with iRepertoire HTBI primers and Arm-PCR of CDR3 regions. Via MiXCR, TCRdb re-called the multiplex PCR reads, giving one row per CDR3 protein. The sample has 400,000 to 500,000 distinct CDR3 sequences, roughly a fifth seen once. For this clonotype: The antigen is unknown.

J was trimmed by 2 bases and V by 10 bases; bases with no gene match: 1. Germline-derived CDR1 and CDR2 are SNHLY and FYNNEI. CDR3 length: 12 residues. As to time point: persistent/refractory GD, antithyroid drugs over 5 years with positive TRAb. The TCR library was made from RNA extracted from PBMCs. This clonotype was obtained from a female donor with Graves disease. This chain joins TRBV2 and TRBJ2-3; the match to TRBD2 covers 9 bases. The sequenced sample was peripheral blood mononuclear cells (PBMCs), obtained when the disease was refractory, from a patient treated with antithyroid drugs. This CDR3 reads CAKREATDTQYF. CDR3 DNA sequence: TGTGCCAAGCGGGAGGCCACAGATACGCAGTATTTT.